The clone carrying this T cell receptor beta chain turned up a few times. The germline V gene encodes CDR1 SGHRS and CDR2 YFSETQ. V gave up 4 bases and J gave up 1 base, with 11 bases separating them. The CDR3 is 14 amino acids. This record belongs to a study of blood T cell repertoires in COVID-19. Study-level background: Sites across the United States, Italy and Spain contributed samples from acute and convalescent COVID-19. PBMCs, B-cell-depleted T cells, or T cells provided the cDNA or gDNA that made up the material.

In the original workflow: Researchers report that nucleated cell counts were estimated from reference gene primer amplification. Repertoires were generated with immunoSEQ multiplex PCR, while TCRdb's copy carries only in-frame clones and drops some. The V and J calls and the clone size are those of that table, but D and trimming were determined from the DNA. The sample contains about 140,000 clones, around 90% of which appear only once. This sequence was found in a man in his 70s with acute or convalescent COVID-19. The chain employs TRBV5-1 and TRBJ1-2, with D possibly TRBD1 on 6 matching bases. What was sequenced was peripheral blood. The CDR3 sequence: CASSQRTDNYGYTF. CDR3 DNA sequence: TGCGCCAGCAGCCAAAGGACAGATAACTATGGCTACACCTTC.